This T cell receptor beta chain was recovered during a study of OX40 agonist ivuxolimab in advanced cancers. Study-level information: There were three patients with partial responses, one having hepatocellular carcinoma and two cutaneous melanoma.

Study findings and constraints: Among T cells, CD8+ cells averaged more expanded clones than CD4+ cells. The specificity for antigen of the expanded peripheral T cells was not determined. Compared with others, partial responders at 0.1-3.0 mg/kg displayed clonal expansion among the lowest.

Clones were read by immunoSEQ multiplex PCR, and TCRdb kept only the in-frame ones, dropping some. Of 55,000 to 65,000 clones in the sample, about 90% were seen once. The CDR3 is made up of 14 amino acids. Germline CDR1 is MNHEY and CDR2 is SVGAGI. Regarding this clone: Its antigen is still unknown. Its ends do not fully match the called genes, so a read error is possible.

The chain employs TRBV6-5 and TRBJ1-3; D might be TRBD1 (6 bases). The sequences come from CD4+ or CD8+ T cells sorted from blood, collected in a trial of the OX40 agonist ivuxolimab. The sequence was obtained from an adult with an advanced solid tumor such as melanoma, head and neck, liver or kidney cancer. The chain's CDR3 is CASWPLQGGDTIYF. The CDR3 region has the DNA TGTGCCAGCTGGCCACTACAGGGTGGAGACACCATATATTTT.